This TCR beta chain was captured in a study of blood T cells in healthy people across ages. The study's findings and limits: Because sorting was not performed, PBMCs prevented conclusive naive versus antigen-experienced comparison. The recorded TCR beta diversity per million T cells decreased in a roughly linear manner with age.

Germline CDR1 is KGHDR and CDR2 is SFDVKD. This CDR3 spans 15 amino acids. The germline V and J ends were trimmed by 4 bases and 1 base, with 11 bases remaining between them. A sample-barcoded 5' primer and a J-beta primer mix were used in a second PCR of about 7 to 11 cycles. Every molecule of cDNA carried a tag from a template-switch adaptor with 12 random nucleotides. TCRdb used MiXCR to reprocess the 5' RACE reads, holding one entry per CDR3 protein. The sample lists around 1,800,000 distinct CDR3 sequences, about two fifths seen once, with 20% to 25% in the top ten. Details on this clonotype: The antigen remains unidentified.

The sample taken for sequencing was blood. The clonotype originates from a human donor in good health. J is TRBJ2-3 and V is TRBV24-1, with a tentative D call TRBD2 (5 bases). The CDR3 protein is CATSEGPGGTDTQYF. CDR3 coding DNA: TGTGCCACCAGTGAAGGCCCCGGGGGCACAGATACGCAGTATTTT.